The rows below give T cell receptor beta chains drawn from one sample of a study of PD-1 blockade in classical Hodgkin lymphoma. Assay used: immunoSEQ multiplex PCR; TCRdb lists only in-frame clones, some missing. The sample includes over 25,000 clones, approximately 88% of them seen just once. The sequenced material came from CD4+ T cells from blood. The receptors here all came from a human donor with classical Hodgkin lymphoma. The conserved cysteine and the conserved F or W are not part of the CDR3 here. The order of the fields is V gene, clone size, CDR3 protein. Clone size is shown for a subset of rows, as once, few, many or a class of expanded clone.

TRBV5-4	.	ASSWDRVGEQY
TRBV7-9	.	ASSFPRDGEQF
TRBV6-5	once	ASSYQTGGGRDGYT
TRBV27	.	ASSLNGGSTDTQY
TRBV19	.	ASSRQGGSNQPQH
TRBV29-1	.	SGRTGAGGELF
TRBV18	.	ASSPTSGTYNEQF
TRBV29-1	.	SVVGRTTGEAF
TRBV27	.	ASSIISGTSYNEQF
TRBV6-1	.	ASGGLAGLETQY
TRBV5-8	.	ASRDDRKTYEQY
TRBV19	.	ASSIFWDLGNQPQH
TRBV5-4	.	ASSPVATSGTDTQY
TRBV9	.	ASSVGMRTGAGDTQY
TRBV18	.	ASSQTNGNSYEQY
TRBV13	.	ASRLAGMSYNEQF
TRBV6-6	.	ARGTGGSSQPQH
TRBV18	.	ASSPGEYQETQY
TRBV29-1	once	SVYPGVYGYT
TRBV5-4	.	ASSDGLAGSTDTQY
TRBV2	.	ASSGTSGRYEQF
TRBV5-1	.	ASSLGTGKADTQY
TRBV18	.	ASSPRSGVGDTEAF
TRBV10-3	once	AITSTSGRGEQY
TRBV4-1	.	ASSLSLTADTQY
TRBV19	few	ASSQMNTEAF
TRBV5-1	once	ASSLNSPDTGELF
TRBV7-7	.	ASSLGTGDTIY
TRBV6-1	.	ASSEPGLARSGELF
TRBV10-3	once	AISEAGKSSYNEQF
TRBV28	.	ASSLGTGRGNYEQY
TRBV7-2	once	ASSLGNANTGELF
TRBV5-1	few	ASSQGHYGYT
TRBV28	.	ASSWLDRTITLDEQF
TRBV19	.	ASRVQGPYEQY
TRBV7-8	.	ASSWDGNTEAF
TRBV21-1	.	ASSKKGEYEQY
TRBV5-4	.	ASSLAGTPEKLF
TRBV19	once	ASSIGTSRFANTGELF
TRBV15	.	ATSREVDNTEAF
TRBV10-3	.	AISESGRDTQY
TRBV27	.	ASRLGRENTEAF
TRBV4-3	.	ASSPRVGGRQF
TRBV28	.	ASSLSHRADYGYT
TRBV5-1	.	ASSLVLGAEQY
TRBV29-1	once	SVLTGGNTEAF
TRBV28	.	ASIPGPLRGPQH
TRBV7-9	.	ASSLPSRGNYGYT
TRBV27	.	ASSLRTGYSYEQY
TRBV7-2	.	ASSPGLALETQY
TRBV7-2	.	ASSLARGTSTYEQY
TRBV9	.	ASSVEGDNYNEQF
TRBV11-2	.	ASSLDRGLGNTEAF
TRBV11-1	.	ASSLQTRNTEAF
TRBV18	few	ASSPDRVWGYT